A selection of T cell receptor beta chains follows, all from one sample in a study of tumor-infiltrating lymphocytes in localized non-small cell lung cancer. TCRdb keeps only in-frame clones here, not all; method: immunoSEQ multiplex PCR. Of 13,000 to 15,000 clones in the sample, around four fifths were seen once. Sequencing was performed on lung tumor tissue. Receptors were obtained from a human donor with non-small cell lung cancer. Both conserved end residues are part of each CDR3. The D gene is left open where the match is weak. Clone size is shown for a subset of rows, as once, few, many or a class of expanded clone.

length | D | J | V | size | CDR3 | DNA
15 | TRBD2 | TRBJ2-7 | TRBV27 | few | CASSLGSGRVNEQYF | TGTGCCAGCAGTTTAGGGAGCGGGAGGGTGAACGAGCAGTACTTC
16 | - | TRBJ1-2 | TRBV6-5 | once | CASSSSPGERNYGYTF | TGTGCCAGCAGTTCAAGTCCAGGGGAACGTAACTATGGCTACACCTTC
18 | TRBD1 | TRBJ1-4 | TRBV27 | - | CASSFRGQPLGTNEKLFF | TGTGCCAGCAGTTTTAGGGGACAGCCTCTGGGCACTAATGAAAAACTGTTTTTT
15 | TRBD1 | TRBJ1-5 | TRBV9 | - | CASSSGTGFNQPQHF | TGTGCCAGCAGCTCCGGGACAGGCTTCAATCAGCCCCAGCATTTT
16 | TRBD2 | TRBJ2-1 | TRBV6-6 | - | CASRTSGGSSYNEQFF | TGTGCCAGCAGAACTAGCGGGGGCAGCTCCTACAATGAGCAGTTCTTC
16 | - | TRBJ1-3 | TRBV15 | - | CATSSAPPASGNTIYF | TGTGCCACCAGCAGTGCCCCTCCGGCCTCTGGAAACACCATATATTTT
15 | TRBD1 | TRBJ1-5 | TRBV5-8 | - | CASSFSDRGNQPQHF | TGTGCCAGCAGCTTTTCCGACAGGGGTAATCAGCCCCAGCATTTT
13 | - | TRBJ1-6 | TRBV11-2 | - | CASSLDQGPSLHF | TGTGCCAGCAGCTTAGATCAGGGCCCGTCACTCCACTTT
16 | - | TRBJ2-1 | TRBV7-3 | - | CASSLWGGSSYNEQFF | TGTGCCAGCAGCTTATGGGGCGGAAGCTCCTACAATGAGCAGTTCTTC
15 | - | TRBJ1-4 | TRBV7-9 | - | CASSQQQGTNEKLFF | TGTGCCAGCAGCCAACAACAGGGTACTAATGAAAAACTGTTTTTT
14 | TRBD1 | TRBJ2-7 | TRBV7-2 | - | CASSLDQGAYEQYF | TGTGCCAGCAGCTTAGACCAGGGGGCTTACGAGCAGTACTTC
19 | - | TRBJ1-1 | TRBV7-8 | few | CASSLVIGNRGVRNTEAFF | TGTGCCAGCAGCTTAGTTATCGGAAATAGGGGGGTTAGGAACACTGAAGCTTTCTTT
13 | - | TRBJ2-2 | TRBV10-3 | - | CAIRGIDTGELFF | TGTGCCATCAGGGGGATAGACACCGGGGAGCTGTTTTTT
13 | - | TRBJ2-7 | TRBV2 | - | CASSEALQTREDF | TGTGCCAGCAGTGAAGCGCTTCAGACAAGAGAAGACTTC
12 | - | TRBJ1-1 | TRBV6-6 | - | CASSYAPDEAFF | TGTGCCAGCAGTTACGCACCTGATGAAGCTTTCTTT
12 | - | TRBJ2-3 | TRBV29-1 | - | CSVVPQADTQYF | TGCAGCGTTGTTCCGCAGGCAGATACGCAGTATTTT
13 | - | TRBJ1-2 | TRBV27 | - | CASSIGANYGYTF | TGTGCCAGCAGCATAGGAGCTAACTATGGCTACACCTTC
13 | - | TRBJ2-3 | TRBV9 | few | CASSADVADTQYF | TGTGCCAGCAGCGCCGATGTGGCAGATACGCAGTATTTT
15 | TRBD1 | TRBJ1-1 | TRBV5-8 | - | CASSRTGALNTEAFF | TGTGCCAGCAGCAGGACAGGGGCTCTGAACACTGAAGCTTTCTTT
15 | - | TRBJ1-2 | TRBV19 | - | CASTRDGPQNYGYTF | TGTGCCAGTACTCGTGACGGGCCACAGAACTATGGCTACACCTTC
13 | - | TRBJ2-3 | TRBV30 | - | CAWSRVIIDTQYF | TGTGCCTGGAGTCGGGTTATTATAGATACGCAGTATTTT
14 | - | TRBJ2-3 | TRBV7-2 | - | CASSPSYSTDTQYF | TGTGCCAGCAGCCCAAGTTATAGCACAGATACGCAGTATTTT
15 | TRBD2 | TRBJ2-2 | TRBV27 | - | CASSMTSANTGELFF | TGTGCCAGCAGTATGACTAGCGCGAACACCGGGGAGCTGTTTTTT
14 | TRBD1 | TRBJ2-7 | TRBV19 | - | CASSSGTGGSEQYF | TGTGCCAGTAGTTCCGGGACAGGGGGCTCCGAGCAGTACTTC
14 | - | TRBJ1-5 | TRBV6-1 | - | CASSEVPLNQPQHF | TGTGCCAGCAGTGAGGTCCCCCTGAATCAGCCCCAGCATTTT
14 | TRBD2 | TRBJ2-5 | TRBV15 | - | CATSRVRLAETQYF | TGTGCCACCAGCAGAGTGCGACTAGCAGAGACCCAGTACTTC
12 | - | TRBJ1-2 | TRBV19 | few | CASSDSPYGYTF | TGTGCCAGTAGTGACAGCCCCTATGGCTACACCTTC
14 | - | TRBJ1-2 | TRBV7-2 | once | CASGNPGLFYGYTF | TGTGCCAGCGGAAACCCGGGACTTTTCTATGGCTACACCTTC
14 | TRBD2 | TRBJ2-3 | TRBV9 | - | CASSLSGRTDTQYF | TGTGCCAGCAGCCTTAGCGGGAGGACAGATACGCAGTATTTT
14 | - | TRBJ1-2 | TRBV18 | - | CASSTQDGLGGYTF | TGTGCCAGCTCAACCCAGGACGGCCTTGGAGGCTACACCTTC
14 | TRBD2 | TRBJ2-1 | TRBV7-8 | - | CASSRLADYNEQFF | TGTGCCAGCAGCCGGCTAGCGGACTACAATGAGCAGTTCTTC
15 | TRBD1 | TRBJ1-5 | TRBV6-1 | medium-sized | CASSDGTGIFQPQHF | TGTGCCAGCAGTGATGGGACAGGGATATTCCAGCCCCAGCATTTT
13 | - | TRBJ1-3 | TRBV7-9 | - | CASSGNSGNTMDF | TGTGCCAGCTCAGGGAACTCTGGAAACACCATGGATTTT
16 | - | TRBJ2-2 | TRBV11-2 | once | CASSLARRAGTGELFF | TGTGCCAGCAGCTTAGCCAGGCGCGCTGGAACCGGGGAGCTGTTTTTT
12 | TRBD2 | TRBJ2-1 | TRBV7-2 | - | CASSTTSDEQFF | TGTGCCAGCAGCACCACTAGCGATGAGCAGTTCTTC
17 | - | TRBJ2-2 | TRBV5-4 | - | CASSHRRDPRGTGELFF | TGTGCCAGCAGCCACCGACGTGACCCCAGAGGCACCGGGGAGCTGTTTTTT
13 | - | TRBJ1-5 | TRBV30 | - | CAWSAGRGQPQHF | TGTGCCTGGAGTGCAGGTCGGGGTCAGCCCCAGCATTTT
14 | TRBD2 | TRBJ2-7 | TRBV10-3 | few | CAISVSGSNYEQYF | TGTGCCATCAGTGTGAGCGGGAGTAATTACGAGCAGTACTTC
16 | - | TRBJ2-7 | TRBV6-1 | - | CASSATWTKAAAEQYF | TGTGCCAGCAGTGCAACTTGGACGAAAGCGGCGGCGGAGCAGTACTTC
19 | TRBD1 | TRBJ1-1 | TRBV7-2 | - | CASSLLPGQGARELTEAFF | TGTGCCAGCAGCCTACTCCCGGGACAGGGGGCCAGAGAGCTCACTGAAGCTTTCTTT
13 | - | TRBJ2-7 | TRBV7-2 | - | CASSLAGAYEQYF | TGTGCCAGCAGCTTAGCGGGAGCCTACGAGCAGTACTTC
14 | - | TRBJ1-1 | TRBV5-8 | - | CASSLEGLNTEAFF | TGTGCCAGCAGCTTGGAGGGATTAAACACTGAAGCTTTCTTT
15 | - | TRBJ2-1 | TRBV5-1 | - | CASLEGGGSYNEQFF | TGCGCCAGCTTGGAAGGGGGCGGGAGCTACAATGAGCAGTTCTTC
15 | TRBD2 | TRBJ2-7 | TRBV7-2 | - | CASSLAGGAGHEQYF | TGTGCCAGCAGCTTAGCCGGGGGGGCGGGCCACGAGCAGTACTTC
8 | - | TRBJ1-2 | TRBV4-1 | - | CALSGYTF | TGCGCCCTGAGTGGCTACACCTTC
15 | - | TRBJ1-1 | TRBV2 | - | CASSTTEGVGTEAFF | TGTGCCAGCAGCACCACGGAGGGGGTGGGCACTGAAGCTTTCTTT
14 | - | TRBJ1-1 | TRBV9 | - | CASSVGNRQSEAFF | TGTGCCAGCAGCGTAGGAAACAGACAGAGTGAAGCTTTCTTT
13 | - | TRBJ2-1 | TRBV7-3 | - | CASSLGPVNEQFF | TGTGCCAGCAGCTTAGGTCCAGTGAATGAGCAGTTCTTC
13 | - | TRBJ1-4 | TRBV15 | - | CATSGVSDEKLFF | TGTGCCACCAGTGGGGTTTCCGATGAAAAACTGTTTTTT
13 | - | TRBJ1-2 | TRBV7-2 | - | CASSRGDLSGYTF | TGTGCCAGCAGCCGGGGGGATTTAAGTGGCTACACCTTC
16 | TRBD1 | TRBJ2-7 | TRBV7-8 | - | CASSLEPGTGSYEQYF | TGTGCCAGCAGCTTAGAACCCGGGACAGGATCCTACGAGCAGTACTTC
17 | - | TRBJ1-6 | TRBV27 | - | CASRSDPTGVLNSPLHF | TGTGCCAGCAGATCCGATCCGACAGGAGTTTTAAATTCACCCCTCCACTTT
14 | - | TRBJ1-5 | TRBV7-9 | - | CASSSGGSNQPQHF | TGTGCCAGCAGCTCCGGGGGAAGCAATCAGCCCCAGCATTTT
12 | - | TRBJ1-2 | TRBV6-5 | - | CASRGMSYGYTF | TGTGCCAGCAGGGGTATGAGCTATGGCTACACCTTC
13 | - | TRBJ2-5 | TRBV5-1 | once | CASSAEGRETQYF | TGCGCCAGCAGCGCGGAGGGGAGAGAGACCCAGTACTTC
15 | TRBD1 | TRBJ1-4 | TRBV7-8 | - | CASSFQGATNEKLFF | TGTGCCAGCAGCTTTCAGGGGGCAACTAATGAAAAACTGTTTTTT